One and the same sample provided the 10 T cell receptor beta chains below, sequenced in a study of B cell selection in AIRE deficiency. Sorted regulatory T cells were CD4-positive, CD25-high and CD127-low or negative. Method: immunoSEQ multiplex PCR; TCRdb's copy keeps in-frame clones and lacks some. There are fewer than 15,000 clones in the sample; about 93% occur only once, and 1% to 1.2% lies in the top ten. Sequences were obtained from Tregs sorted from PBMCs. The receptors were sampled from a human donor with AIRE deficiency.

This clone was counted a few times. The chain is built from TRBV9 and TRBJ2-1; 7 positions agree with TRBD2. CDR3 size: 13 residues. Germline V gives CDR1 SGDLS, CDR2 YYNGEE. The J segment lost 6 bases and the V segment lost 0 bases, leaving 0 bases of the junction unmatched. The CDR3 sequence is CASSVGTSNEQFF. CDR3 sequence (DNA): TGTGCCAGCAGCGTAGGGACTAGCAATGAGCAGTTCTTC.

The J gene is TRBJ1-2, the V gene TRBV5-6, with D perhaps matching TRBD1 (5 bases). The germline V and J ends were trimmed by 2 bases and 6 bases, with 11 bases remaining between them. CDR1 is SGHDT, CDR2 YYEEEE, per germline. This CDR3 has 13 residues. The chain's CDR3 is CASSFFRVNGYTF. The CDR3 bases are TGTGCCAGCAGCTTCTTCAGGGTCAATGGCTACACCTTC.

In DNA, the CDR3 is TGTGCCAGCAGCTCCGGGGGGCCGGTGGATACGCAGTATTTT. Translated, it gives CASSSGGPVDTQYF. The chain links TRBV27 to TRBJ2-3; D might be TRBD2 (7 bases). Trimming left V 6 bases short and J 6 bases short, with 16 bases between. Germline V gene data show CDR1 as MNHEY and CDR2 as SMNVEV (reference sequence). The CDR3 runs to 14 residues.

The chain employs TRBV4-1 and TRBJ2-7; tentative D call: TRBD1 (5 bases). This CDR3 is built from 12 residues. The V gene lost 3 bases and the J gene lost 6 bases, with 9 bases spanning the gap. CDR1 is MGHRA, CDR2 YSYEKL, per germline. In DNA, the CDR3 is TGCGCCAGCAGCCAGGGAACAGGCGAGCAGTACTTC. It yields the protein CASSQGTGEQYF.

This chain links TRBV5-1 with TRBJ2-7; TRBD2 aligns across 11 bases. Unmatched junction bases numbered 3, after V lost 7 bases and J lost 3 bases. CDR3 length: 13 amino acids. CDR1 is SGHRS, CDR2 YFSETQ, per germline. This chain's CDR3 is CASAGLAVYEQYF. In DNA, the CDR3 is TGCGCCAGCGCGGGACTAGCGGTCTACGAGCAGTACTTC.

V and J are TRBV19 and TRBJ1-4, with D possibly matching TRBD1 (5 bases). Germline CDR1 reads LNHDA; CDR2 reads SQIVND (reference sequence). Trimming shortened V by 3 bases and J by 7 bases, and 12 bases separated the two germline ends. The CDR3 totals 14 residues. The CDR3 nucleotides are TGTGCCAGTAGTATGGTACGAGGGACTGAAAAACTGTTTTTT. Its translation is CASSMVRGTEKLFF.

This chain joins TRBV5-1 and TRBJ2-1, with 9 bases matching TRBD2. The trim removed 1 base at V and 14 bases at J, leaving 10 bases unmatched. There are 14 residues in the CDR3. The germline V gene encodes CDR1 SGHRS and CDR2 YFSETQ. Written as DNA, the CDR3 is TGCGCCAGCAGCTTGTTCTTGCGGGAGGGCACAAAGTTCTTC. It specifies CASSLFLREGTKFF.

V gene TRBV6-1 combines with J gene TRBJ1-2, with 8 bases fitting TRBD1. This CDR3 contains 16 residues. Germline V gene data show CDR1 as MNHNS and CDR2 as SASEGT. Trimming cost V 0 bases and J 4 bases; bases outside gene matches: 7. The DNA of the CDR3 is TGTGCCAGCAGTGAAGCGTTCCCAGGGGGCACCTATGGCTACACCTTC. Translation: CASSEAFPGGTYGYTF.

The sample holds a few counts of this clone. The chain links TRBV6-5 to TRBJ2-5; D is unclear. V was clipped by 1 base and J by 2 bases, with 8 bases between them. This CDR3 is built from 14 residues. Germline CDR1 is MNHEY and CDR2 is SVGAGI. The DNA of the CDR3 is TGTGCCAGCAGTTACTTGATCGCTCAAGAGACCCAGTACTTC. Amino acids: CASSYLIAQETQYF.

The rearrangement uses TRBV7-7 and TRBJ2-3; the D gene is possibly TRBD1 (6 bases). CDR3 length: 13 residues. V was shortened by 5 bases and J by 6 bases, with 12 bases between the two germline ends. Germline V gene data show CDR1 as SSHAT and CDR2 as FNYEAQ (reference sequence). CDR3 loop: CASSLGQLDTQYF. CDR3 DNA sequence: TGTGCCAGCAGCCTTGGACAGCTTGATACGCAGTATTTT.